What follows are 5 T cell receptor beta chains derived from one specimen sequenced in a study of PD-L1 blockade in urothelial cancer. The assay was immunoSEQ multiplex PCR, and TCRdb's table has in-frame clones only and misses some. The sample has about 91,000 clones, 90% to 95% seen once. Sequencing was performed on PBMCs, taken around atezolizumab (anti-PD-L1) treatment. The receptors here all came from a man aged 60 to 75 with urothelial cancer.

The V call is TRBV9, the J call TRBJ1-2; TRBD1 aligns across 7 bases. The length of the CDR3 is 16 residues. V shed 7 bases and J 5 bases; nucleotides not matched to a gene: 17. Germline CDR1 SGDLS, CDR2 YYNGEE. In nucleotides, the CDR3 is TGTGCCAGCCGCGGGCCTCCGGGACAGATAAAATATGGCTACACCTTC. Encoded protein: CASRGPPGQIKYGYTF. The variable domain in full, completed from reference TRBV9 and TRBJ1-2, reads DSGVTQTPKHLITATGQRVTLRCSPRSGDLSVYWYQQSLDQGLQFLIQYYNGEERAKGNILERFSAQQFPDLHSELNLSSLELGDSALYFCASRGPPGQIKYGYTFGSGTRLTVV.

The chain links TRBV18 to TRBJ1-4; tentative D call: TRBD1 (6 bases). The CDR3 spans 15 residues. The germline V and J ends were trimmed by 6 bases and 11 bases, with 22 bases remaining between them. CDR1 is KGHSH, CDR2 LQKENI, per germline. The CDR3 DNA reads as TGTGCCAGCTCGCCCGATAACAGGCCCCAGGGGAAACTGTTTTTT. This gives the protein CASSPDNRPQGKLFF. Combining the CDR3 with reference TRBV18 and TRBJ1-4 gives the whole variable domain NAGVMQNPRHLVRRRGQEARLRCSPMKGHSHVYWYRQLPEEGLKFMVYLQKENIIDESGMPKERFSAEFPKEGPSILRIQQVVRGDSAAYFCASSPDNRPQGKLFFGSGTQLSVL.

The gene calls are TRBV27 and TRBJ1-1; D gene unclear. The CDR3 is made up of 16 amino acids. V lost 6 bases and J lost 1, with 18 bases in between. Germline CDR1 MNHEY, CDR2 SMNVEV (reference sequence). The CDR3 sequence is CASSGRSSGPNTEAFF. The CDR3 DNA is TGTGCCAGCAGCGGCCGGTCTTCGGGTCCGAACACTGAAGCTTTCTTT.

The chain combines TRBV30 with TRBJ2-1; 12 nucleotides line up with TRBD2. Germline CDR1 and CDR2: GTSNPN and SVGIG (reference sequence). CDR3 length equals 14 residues. V trimming: 2 bases; J trimming: 7 bases; junction bases outside the gene matches: 3. As DNA, the CDR3 is TGTGCCTGGAGTCCCGGGACTAGCGGGAATGAGCAGTTCTTC. It encodes CAWSPGTSGNEQFF.

The V gene is TRBV7-2, the J gene TRBJ1-5, with 8 bases fitting TRBD1. Germline CDR1 SGHTA, CDR2 FQGNSA. After removal of 5 bases from V and 5 bases from J, the junction contained 8 bases not matched to a gene. The CDR3 consists of 15 residues. Here the CDR3 DNA reads TGTGCCAGCAGCCCGGAGGGGACAGGTTATCAGCCCCAGCATTTT. It translates to CASSPEGTGYQPQHF. Full variable domain (outside the CDR3, taken from reference TRBV7-2 and TRBJ1-5): GAGVSQSPSNKVTEKGKDVELRCDPISGHTALYWYRQSLGQGLEFLIYFQGNSAPDKSGLPSDRFSAERTGGSVSTLTIQRTQQEDSAVYLCASSPEGTGYQPQHFGDGTRLSIL.